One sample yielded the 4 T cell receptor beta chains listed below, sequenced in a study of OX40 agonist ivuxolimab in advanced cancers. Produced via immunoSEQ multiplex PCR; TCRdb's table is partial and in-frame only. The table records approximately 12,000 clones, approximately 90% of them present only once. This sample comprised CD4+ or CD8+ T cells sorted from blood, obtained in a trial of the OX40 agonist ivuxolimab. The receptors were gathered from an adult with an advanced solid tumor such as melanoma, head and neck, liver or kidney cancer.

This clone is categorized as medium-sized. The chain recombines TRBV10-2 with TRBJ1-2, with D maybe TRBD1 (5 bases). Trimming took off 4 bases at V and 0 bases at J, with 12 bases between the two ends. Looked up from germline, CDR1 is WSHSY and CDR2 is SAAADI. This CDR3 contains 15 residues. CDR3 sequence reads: CASSGGVLSNYGYTF. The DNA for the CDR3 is TGCGCCAGCAGTGGGGGGGTTTTATCTAACTATGGCTACACCTTC.

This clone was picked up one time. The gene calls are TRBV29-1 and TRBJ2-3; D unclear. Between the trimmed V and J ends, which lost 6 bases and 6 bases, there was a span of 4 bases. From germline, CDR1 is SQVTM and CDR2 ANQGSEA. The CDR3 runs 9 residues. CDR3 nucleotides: TGCAGCGTGACGGATACGCAGTATTTT. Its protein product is CSVTDTQYF.

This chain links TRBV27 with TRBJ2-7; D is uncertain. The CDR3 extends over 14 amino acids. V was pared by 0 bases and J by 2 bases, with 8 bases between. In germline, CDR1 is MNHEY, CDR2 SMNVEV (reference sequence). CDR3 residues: CASSLSAGAYEQYF. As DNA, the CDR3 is TGTGCCAGCAGTTTATCTGCAGGAGCCTACGAGCAGTACTTC.

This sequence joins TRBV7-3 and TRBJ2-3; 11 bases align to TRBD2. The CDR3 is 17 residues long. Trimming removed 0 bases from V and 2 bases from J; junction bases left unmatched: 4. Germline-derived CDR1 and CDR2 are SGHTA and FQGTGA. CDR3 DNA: TGTGCCAGCAGCTTAACGGGACTAGCGGAATTCACAGATACGCAGTATTTT. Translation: CASSLTGLAEFTDTQYF.